These T cell receptor beta chains were read from a single sample in a study of cytotoxic CD8 clonotypes in ibrutinib-treated CLL. Using immunoSEQ multiplex PCR, the repertoire was profiled, and TCRdb retains in-frame clones only, with some absent. The sample carries about 200,000 clones, 70% recorded once. Sequenced material: PBMCs, taken after 12 months of ibrutinib treatment. The receptor source for this set is a human donor with chronic lymphocytic leukemia. Each CDR3 is given with its conserved first and last residue. D genes are given only for firm matches. For some rows the clone size is stated as once, few or many, or as a class when expanded; others skip it.

d_gene: -; v_gene: TRBV11-3; abundance: -; j_gene: TRBJ2-7; CDR3aa: CASSLRGYEQYF; CDR3nt: TGTGCCAGCAGCTTAAGGGGTTACGAGCAGTACTTC
d_gene: -; v_gene: TRBV19; abundance: -; j_gene: TRBJ1-1; CDR3aa: CASSIDLRGLDTEAFF; CDR3nt: TGTGCCAGTAGTATAGATCTCAGGGGCTTAGACACTGAAGCTTTCTTT
d_gene: TRBD1; v_gene: TRBV27; abundance: -; j_gene: TRBJ2-3; CDR3aa: CASSAGTGNVDTQYF; CDR3nt: TGTGCCAGCAGCGCCGGGACAGGGAACGTAGATACGCAGTATTTT
d_gene: -; v_gene: TRBV10-1; abundance: -; j_gene: TRBJ1-3; CDR3aa: CASSDSRTGNTIYF; CDR3nt: TGCGCCAGCAGTGACAGCCGGACTGGAAACACCATATATTTT
d_gene: TRBD1; v_gene: TRBV18; abundance: -; j_gene: TRBJ2-5; CDR3aa: CASSPHQGAETQYF; CDR3nt: TGTGCCAGCTCACCACACCAGGGGGCCGAGACCCAGTACTTC
d_gene: TRBD1; v_gene: TRBV30; abundance: -; j_gene: TRBJ1-2; CDR3aa: CAWTGKTGSRYHYGYTF; CDR3nt: TGTGCCTGGACGGGCAAGACAGGGAGTCGGTATCACTATGGCTACACCTTC
d_gene: -; v_gene: TRBV19; abundance: once; j_gene: TRBJ1-1; CDR3aa: CASSMSGANTEAFF; CDR3nt: TGTGCCAGTAGTATGTCAGGGGCGAACACTGAAGCTTTCTTT
d_gene: -; v_gene: TRBV2; abundance: -; j_gene: TRBJ1-3; CDR3aa: CASSGRTGGRASGNTIYF; CDR3nt: TGTGCCAGCAGTGGGAGAACGGGCGGGCGGGCGTCTGGAAACACCATATATTTT
d_gene: TRBD1; v_gene: TRBV18; abundance: -; j_gene: TRBJ1-1; CDR3aa: CASSPQQLGQGRGSAEAFF; CDR3nt: TGTGCCAGCTCACCACAGCAGCTCGGACAGGGGCGTGGGTCCGCTGAAGCTTTCTTT
d_gene: -; v_gene: TRBV28; abundance: -; j_gene: TRBJ2-5; CDR3aa: CASSARETQYF; CDR3nt: TGTGCCAGCAGTGCTCGAGAGACCCAGTACTTC
d_gene: -; v_gene: TRBV27; abundance: -; j_gene: TRBJ2-3; CDR3aa: CASFFTDTQYF; CDR3nt: TGTGCCAGTTTTTTCACAGATACGCAGTATTTT
d_gene: -; v_gene: TRBV30; abundance: -; j_gene: TRBJ2-2; CDR3aa: CAWSYGYSNTGELFF; CDR3nt: TGTGCCTGGAGTTATGGCTACTCGAACACCGGGGAGCTGTTTTTT
d_gene: -; v_gene: TRBV28; abundance: -; j_gene: TRBJ1-1; CDR3aa: CASSGQIEAFF; CDR3nt: TGTGCCAGCAGCGGACAGATTGAAGCTTTCTTT
d_gene: -; v_gene: TRBV30; abundance: -; j_gene: TRBJ1-5; CDR3aa: CAYSDGTHQPQHF; CDR3nt: TGTGCCTACTCGGACGGGACCCACCAGCCCCAGCATTTT
d_gene: TRBD2; v_gene: TRBV2; abundance: -; j_gene: TRBJ2-1; CDR3aa: CASTPGLAGGSNEQFF; CDR3nt: TGTGCCAGCACTCCGGGACTAGCGGGAGGAAGTAATGAGCAGTTCTTC
d_gene: TRBD1; v_gene: TRBV28; abundance: -; j_gene: TRBJ1-1; CDR3aa: CASRNNRGTTEAFF; CDR3nt: TGTGCCAGCAGAAATAACAGGGGAACCACTGAAGCTTTCTTT
d_gene: -; v_gene: TRBV11-3; abundance: -; j_gene: TRBJ1-1; CDR3aa: CASSLSGMNTEAFF; CDR3nt: TGTGCCAGCAGCTTATCTGGCATGAACACTGAAGCTTTCTTT
d_gene: -; v_gene: TRBV7-9; abundance: -; j_gene: TRBJ1-6; CDR3aa: CASSSITETPLHF; CDR3nt: TGTGCCAGCAGCTCAATTACCGAGACACCCCTCCACTTT
d_gene: -; v_gene: TRBV6-1; abundance: -; j_gene: TRBJ1-1; CDR3aa: CASGWQFMNTEAFF; CDR3nt: TGTGCCAGCGGGTGGCAGTTCATGAACACTGAAGCTTTCTTT
d_gene: TRBD1; v_gene: TRBV6-5; abundance: -; j_gene: TRBJ2-1; CDR3aa: CASSQTGGMVNEQFF; CDR3nt: TGTGCCAGCAGTCAGACAGGGGGTATGGTGAATGAGCAGTTCTTC
d_gene: -; v_gene: TRBV5-1; abundance: -; j_gene: TRBJ2-1; CDR3aa: CASTGRDRNEQFF; CDR3nt: TGCGCCAGCACGGGGCGGGATAGAAATGAGCAGTTCTTC
d_gene: -; v_gene: TRBV19; abundance: -; j_gene: TRBJ2-6; CDR3aa: CASSTTGWSGANVLTF; CDR3nt: TGTGCCAGTAGTACCACAGGGTGGTCTGGGGCCAACGTCCTGACTTTC
d_gene: TRBD2; v_gene: TRBV9; abundance: once; j_gene: TRBJ2-7; CDR3aa: CASNSASGRGYEQYF; CDR3nt: TGTGCCAGCAACTCGGCTAGCGGGAGGGGCTACGAGCAGTACTTC
d_gene: TRBD1; v_gene: TRBV7-2; abundance: many; j_gene: TRBJ2-2; CDR3aa: CASSPGTANTGELFF; CDR3nt: TGTGCCAGCAGCCCCGGGACAGCGAACACCGGGGAGCTGTTTTTT
d_gene: -; v_gene: TRBV19; abundance: -; j_gene: TRBJ2-7; CDR3aa: CASSIGLAKYEQYF; CDR3nt: TGTGCCAGTAGTATAGGACTGGCCAAGTACGAGCAGTACTTC
d_gene: -; v_gene: TRBV6-5; abundance: few; j_gene: TRBJ2-1; CDR3aa: CASSYRPSYNEQFF; CDR3nt: TGTGCCAGCAGTTACCGGCCCAGCTACAATGAGCAGTTCTTC
d_gene: -; v_gene: TRBV18; abundance: -; j_gene: TRBJ1-2; CDR3aa: CASSGRSDGGYTF; CDR3nt: TGTGCCAGCTCAGGAAGATCTGACGGCGGCTACACCTTC
d_gene: TRBD2; v_gene: TRBV5-6; abundance: -; j_gene: TRBJ2-7; CDR3aa: CASYPRGGLAGGRPYEQYF; CDR3nt: TGTGCCAGCTATCCGAGGGGAGGACTAGCGGGTGGTAGACCCTACGAGCAGTACTTC
d_gene: -; v_gene: TRBV2; abundance: -; j_gene: TRBJ1-2; CDR3aa: CASLRGESNYGYTF; CDR3nt: TGTGCCAGCCTGCGAGGGGAATCTAACTATGGCTACACCTTC
d_gene: -; v_gene: TRBV10-3; abundance: few; j_gene: TRBJ1-2; CDR3aa: CAITRVANYGYTF; CDR3nt: TGTGCCATCACCAGAGTAGCTAACTATGGCTACACCTTC
d_gene: -; v_gene: TRBV7-8; abundance: -; j_gene: TRBJ1-4; CDR3aa: CASSPPEGRGRFF; CDR3nt: TGTGCCAGCAGCCCCCCGGAGGGGAGGGGCCGGTTTTTT
d_gene: -; v_gene: TRBV7-9; abundance: many; j_gene: TRBJ2-7; CDR3aa: CASRDTLAYEQYF; CDR3nt: TGTGCCAGCAGGGATACCCTAGCCTACGAGCAGTACTTC
d_gene: -; v_gene: TRBV18; abundance: -; j_gene: TRBJ2-5; CDR3aa: CASSPFQFQETQYF; CDR3nt: TGTGCCAGCTCACCATTTCAGTTCCAAGAGACCCAGTACTTC
d_gene: TRBD1; v_gene: TRBV29-1; abundance: -; j_gene: TRBJ1-1; CDR3aa: CSARTGTTEAFF; CDR3nt: TGCAGCGCTCGGACAGGGACCACTGAAGCTTTCTTT
d_gene: -; v_gene: TRBV7-3; abundance: -; j_gene: TRBJ2-3; CDR3aa: CASSFRPGGRTDTQYF; CDR3nt: TGTGCCAGCAGCTTTAGGCCCGGGGGGCGCACAGATACGCAGTATTTT
d_gene: -; v_gene: TRBV19; abundance: -; j_gene: TRBJ1-2; CDR3aa: CASQLANAGTNYGYTF; CDR3nt: TGTGCCAGTCAGCTAGCCAACGCCGGGACTAACTATGGCTACACCTTC
d_gene: -; v_gene: TRBV5-6; abundance: -; j_gene: TRBJ1-3; CDR3aa: CASSLMYVSGNTIYF; CDR3nt: TGTGCCAGCAGCCTAATGTATGTCTCTGGAAACACCATATATTTT
d_gene: -; v_gene: TRBV29-1; abundance: -; j_gene: TRBJ2-1; CDR3aa: CSVVRGYEQFF; CDR3nt: TGCAGCGTTGTAAGGGGGTATGAGCAGTTCTTC
d_gene: TRBD1; v_gene: TRBV6-5; abundance: once; j_gene: TRBJ2-7; CDR3aa: CASSNLGQASYEQYF; CDR3nt: TGTGCCAGCAGTAATTTGGGACAGGCCTCCTACGAGCAGTACTTC
d_gene: TRBD2; v_gene: TRBV19; abundance: -; j_gene: TRBJ2-1; CDR3aa: CASTSLAVKGQFF; CDR3nt: TGTGCCAGTACCTCACTAGCGGTTAAAGGGCAGTTCTTC
d_gene: -; v_gene: TRBV10-2; abundance: few; j_gene: TRBJ1-2; CDR3aa: CASSESMGSGDYTF; CDR3nt: TGCGCCAGCAGTGAGTCGATGGGGTCAGGTGACTACACCTTC
d_gene: -; v_gene: TRBV9; abundance: few; j_gene: TRBJ2-1; CDR3aa: CASSATDYNEQFF; CDR3nt: TGTGCCAGCAGCGCGACTGACTACAATGAGCAGTTCTTC
d_gene: -; v_gene: TRBV2; abundance: -; j_gene: TRBJ1-2; CDR3aa: CARRAGFSPYGYTF; CDR3nt: TGTGCCAGGAGGGCGGGATTTTCGCCTTATGGCTACACCTTC
d_gene: TRBD1; v_gene: TRBV6-1; abundance: -; j_gene: TRBJ1-1; CDR3aa: CASSALGQGGETEAFF; CDR3nt: TGTGCCAGCAGTGCCCTGGGGCAGGGGGGTGAGACTGAAGCTTTCTTT
d_gene: TRBD2; v_gene: TRBV19; abundance: -; j_gene: TRBJ2-3; CDR3aa: CASGKAGTGGDTQYF; CDR3nt: TGTGCCAGTGGTAAAGCGGGCACGGGGGGAGATACGCAGTATTTT
d_gene: -; v_gene: TRBV18; abundance: -; j_gene: TRBJ2-3; CDR3aa: CASSLNHPDTQYF; CDR3nt: TGTGCCAGCTCATTAAACCACCCAGATACGCAGTATTTT
d_gene: -; v_gene: TRBV19; abundance: -; j_gene: TRBJ1-5; CDR3aa: CASTKRGRASNQPQHF; CDR3nt: TGTGCCAGCACGAAAAGAGGACGGGCTAGCAATCAGCCCCAGCATTTT
d_gene: -; v_gene: TRBV6-5; abundance: -; j_gene: TRBJ2-7; CDR3aa: CASSYSGRKAQSQYF; CDR3nt: TGTGCCAGCAGTTACTCCGGTAGGAAAGCACAGAGCCAGTACTTC
d_gene: -; v_gene: TRBV7-9; abundance: -; j_gene: TRBJ1-2; CDR3aa: CASRDPTGGGYTF; CDR3nt: TGTGCCAGCAGGGACCCGACGGGGGGTGGCTACACCTTC
d_gene: -; v_gene: TRBV19; abundance: once; j_gene: TRBJ1-5; CDR3aa: CASSTQHTYSNQPQHF; CDR3nt: TGTGCCAGTAGTACCCAACACACCTATAGCAATCAGCCCCAGCATTTT
d_gene: -; v_gene: TRBV19; abundance: once; j_gene: TRBJ2-7; CDR3aa: CASSILGDSFEQYF; CDR3nt: TGTGCCAGTAGTATTTTGGGGGATTCCTTCGAGCAGTACTTC
d_gene: -; v_gene: TRBV4-3; abundance: few; j_gene: TRBJ2-7; CDR3aa: CASSQDYRTRPSYEQYF; CDR3nt: TGCGCCAGCAGCCAAGATTATAGAACCCGCCCCTCCTACGAGCAGTACTTC
d_gene: -; v_gene: TRBV7-3; abundance: -; j_gene: TRBJ2-5; CDR3aa: CASSITRAPGETQYF; CDR3nt: TGTGCCAGCAGCATAACTAGAGCGCCGGGGGAGACCCAGTACTTC
d_gene: -; v_gene: TRBV4-2; abundance: -; j_gene: TRBJ1-4; CDR3aa: CASSQVTGTVNEKLFF; CDR3nt: TGTGCCAGCAGCCAAGTTACGGGGACCGTGAACGAAAAACTGTTTTTT
d_gene: -; v_gene: TRBV30; abundance: -; j_gene: TRBJ2-7; CDR3aa: CAWSTGDPYEQYF; CDR3nt: TGTGCCTGGAGTACGGGGGACCCCTACGAGCAGTACTTC